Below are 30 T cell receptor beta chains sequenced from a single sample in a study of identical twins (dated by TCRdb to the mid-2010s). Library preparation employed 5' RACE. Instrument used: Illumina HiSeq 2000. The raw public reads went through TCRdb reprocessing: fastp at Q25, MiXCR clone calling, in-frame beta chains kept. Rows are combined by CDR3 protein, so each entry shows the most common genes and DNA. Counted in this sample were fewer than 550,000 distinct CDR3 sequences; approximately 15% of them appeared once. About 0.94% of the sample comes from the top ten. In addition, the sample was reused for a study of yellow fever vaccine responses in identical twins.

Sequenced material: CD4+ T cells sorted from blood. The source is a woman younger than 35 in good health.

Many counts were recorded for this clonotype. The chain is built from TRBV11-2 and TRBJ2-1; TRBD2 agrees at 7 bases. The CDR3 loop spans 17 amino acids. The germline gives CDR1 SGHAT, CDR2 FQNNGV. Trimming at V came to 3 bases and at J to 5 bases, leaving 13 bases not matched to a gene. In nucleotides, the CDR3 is TGTGCCAGCAGCTTGGGGGGGTTTGTCAGCAGTAACAATGAGCAGTTCTTC. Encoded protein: CASSLGGFVSSNNEQFF.

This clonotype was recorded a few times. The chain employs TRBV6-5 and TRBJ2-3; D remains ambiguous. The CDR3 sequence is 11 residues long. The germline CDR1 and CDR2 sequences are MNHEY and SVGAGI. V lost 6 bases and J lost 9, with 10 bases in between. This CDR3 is CASSLLSTQYF. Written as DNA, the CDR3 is TGTGCCAGCAGCCTACTAAGCACGCAGTATTTT.

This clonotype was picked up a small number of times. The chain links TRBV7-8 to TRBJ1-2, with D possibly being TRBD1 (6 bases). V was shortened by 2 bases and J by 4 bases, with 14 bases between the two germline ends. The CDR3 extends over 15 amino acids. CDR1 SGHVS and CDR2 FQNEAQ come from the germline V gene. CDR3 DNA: TGTGCCAGCAGCTTAATAACAGGGAGTCCCTATGGCTACACCTTC. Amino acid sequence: CASSLITGSPYGYTF.

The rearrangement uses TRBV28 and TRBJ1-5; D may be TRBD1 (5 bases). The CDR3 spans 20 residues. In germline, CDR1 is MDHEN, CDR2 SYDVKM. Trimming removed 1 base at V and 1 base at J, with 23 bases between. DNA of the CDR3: TGTGCCAGCAGTTTATTGGGTATCGGCAGGGCCAGAGAAAGCAATCAGCCCCAGCATTTT. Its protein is CASSLLGIGRARESNQPQHF.

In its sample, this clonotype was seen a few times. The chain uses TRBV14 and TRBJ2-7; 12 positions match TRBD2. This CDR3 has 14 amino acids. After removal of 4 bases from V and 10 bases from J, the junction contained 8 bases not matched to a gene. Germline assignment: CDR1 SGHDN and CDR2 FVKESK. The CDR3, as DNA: TGTGCCAGCAGCCCCCTGACTAGCGGGAGTTTACAGTACTTC. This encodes CASSPLTSGSLQYF. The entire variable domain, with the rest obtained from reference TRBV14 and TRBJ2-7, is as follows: EAGVTQFPSHSVIEKGQTVTLRCDPISGHDNLYWYRRVMGKEIKFLLHFVKESKQDESGMPNNRFLAERTGGTYSTLKVQPAELEDSGVYFCASSPLTSGSLQYFGPGTRLTVT.

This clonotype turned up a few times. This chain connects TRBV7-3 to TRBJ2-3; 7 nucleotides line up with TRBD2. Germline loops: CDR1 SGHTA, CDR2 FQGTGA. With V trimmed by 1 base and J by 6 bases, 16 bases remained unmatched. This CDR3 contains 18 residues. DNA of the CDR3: TGTGCCAGCAGCTTAAGGCCGCGTAAAGCGGGGCTGGGGGATACGCAGTATTTT. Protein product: CASSLRPRKAGLGDTQYF. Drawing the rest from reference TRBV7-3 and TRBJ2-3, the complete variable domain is GAGVSQTPSNKVTEKGKYVELRCDPISGHTALYWYRQSLGQGPEFLIYFQGTGAADDSGLPNDRFFAVRPEGSVSTLKIQRTERGDSAVYLCASSLRPRKAGLGDTQYFGPGTRLTVL.

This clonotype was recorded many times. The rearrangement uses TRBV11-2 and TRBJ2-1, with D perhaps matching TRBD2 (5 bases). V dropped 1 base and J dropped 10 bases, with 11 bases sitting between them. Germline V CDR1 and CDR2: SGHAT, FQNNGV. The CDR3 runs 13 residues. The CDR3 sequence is CASSLAITREQFF. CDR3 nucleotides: TGTGCCAGCAGCTTAGCAATAACTAGGGAGCAGTTCTTC.

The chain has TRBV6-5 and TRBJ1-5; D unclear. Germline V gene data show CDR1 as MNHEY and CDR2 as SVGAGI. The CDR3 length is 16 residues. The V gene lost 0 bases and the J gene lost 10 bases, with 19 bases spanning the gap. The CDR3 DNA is TGTGCCAGCAGTTACTCTGGCGGAGAGAACATCAGACCCCAGCATTTT. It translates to CASSYSGGENIRPQHF.

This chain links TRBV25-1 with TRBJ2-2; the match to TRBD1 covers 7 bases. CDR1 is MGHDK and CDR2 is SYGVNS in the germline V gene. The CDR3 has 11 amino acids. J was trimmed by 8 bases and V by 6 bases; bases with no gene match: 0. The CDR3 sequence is CASRQGGELFF. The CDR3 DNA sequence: TGTGCCAGCAGACAGGGGGGGGAGCTGTTTTTT.

CDR3 amino acids: CSASPPPYSDTQYF. In nucleotides, the CDR3 is TGCAGTGCTAGCCCCCCTCCTTACAGTGATACGCAGTATTTT. The chain links TRBV20-1 to TRBJ2-3; D unclear. The germline V gene has CDR1 DFQATT and CDR2 SNEGSKA (reference sequence). The germline V and J ends were trimmed by 3 bases and 6 bases, with 16 bases remaining between them. The length of the CDR3 is 14 residues.

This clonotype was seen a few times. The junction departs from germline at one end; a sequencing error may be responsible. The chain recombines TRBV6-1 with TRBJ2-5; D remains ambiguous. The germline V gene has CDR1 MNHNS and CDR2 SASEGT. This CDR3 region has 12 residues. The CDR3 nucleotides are TGTGCCAGCAGTGGCCTGATCGAGACCAAGTACTTC. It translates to CASSGLIETKYF.

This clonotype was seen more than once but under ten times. CDR3 nucleotide sequence: TGTGCCAGCAGCTCCCCTCGGCCCCCTCAGGATGAGCAGTTCTTC. Amino acids: CASSSPRPPQDEQFF. The chain uses TRBV6-1 and TRBJ2-1; D is undetermined. Deletions cut 6 bases from V and 8 bases from J, with 20 bases between. The CDR3 is 15 residues long. Germline V gene sequence: CDR1 MNHNS, CDR2 SASEGT.

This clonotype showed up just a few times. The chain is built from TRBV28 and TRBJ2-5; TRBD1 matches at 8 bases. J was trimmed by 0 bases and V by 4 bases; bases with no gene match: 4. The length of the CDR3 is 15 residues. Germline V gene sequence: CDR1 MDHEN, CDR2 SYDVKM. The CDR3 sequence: CASSSDRGYQETQYF. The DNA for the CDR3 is TGTGCCAGCAGTTCCGACAGGGGCTACCAAGAGACCCAGTACTTC.

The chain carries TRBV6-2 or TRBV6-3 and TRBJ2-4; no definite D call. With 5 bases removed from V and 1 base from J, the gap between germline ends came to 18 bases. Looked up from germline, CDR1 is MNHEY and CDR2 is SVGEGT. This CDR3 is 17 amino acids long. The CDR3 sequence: CASSPARLYSAKNIQYF. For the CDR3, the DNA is TGTGCCAGCAGTCCCGCCAGACTTTACTCGGCCAAAAACATTCAGTACTTC.

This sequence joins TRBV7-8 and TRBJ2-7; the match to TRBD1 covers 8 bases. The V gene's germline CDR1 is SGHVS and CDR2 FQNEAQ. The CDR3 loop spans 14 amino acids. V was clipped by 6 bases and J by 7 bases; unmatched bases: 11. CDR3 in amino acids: CASRETGVRGEQYF. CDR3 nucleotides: TGTGCCAGCAGGGAGACAGGGGTCCGGGGTGAGCAGTACTTC.

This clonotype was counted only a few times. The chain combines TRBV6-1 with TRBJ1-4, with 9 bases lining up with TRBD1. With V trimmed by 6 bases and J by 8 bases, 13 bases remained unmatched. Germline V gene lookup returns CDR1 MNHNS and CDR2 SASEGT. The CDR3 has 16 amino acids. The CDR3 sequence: CASSSPSGQGREKLFF. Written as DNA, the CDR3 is TGTGCCAGCAGCTCCCCCTCGGGACAGGGTCGCGAAAAACTGTTTTTT.

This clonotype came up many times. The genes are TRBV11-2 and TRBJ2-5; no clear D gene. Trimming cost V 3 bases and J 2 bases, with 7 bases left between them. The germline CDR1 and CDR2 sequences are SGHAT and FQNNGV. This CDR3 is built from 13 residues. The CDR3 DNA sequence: TGTGCCAGCAGCTTTTGGCATCAAGAGACCCAGTACTTC. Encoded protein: CASSFWHQETQYF.

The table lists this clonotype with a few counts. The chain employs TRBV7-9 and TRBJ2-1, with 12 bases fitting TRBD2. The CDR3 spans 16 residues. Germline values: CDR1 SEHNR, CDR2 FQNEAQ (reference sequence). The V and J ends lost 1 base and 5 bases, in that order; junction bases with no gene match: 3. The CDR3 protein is CASSLELAGGHNEQFF. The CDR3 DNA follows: TGTGCCAGCAGCTTAGAACTAGCGGGAGGCCACAATGAGCAGTTCTTC.

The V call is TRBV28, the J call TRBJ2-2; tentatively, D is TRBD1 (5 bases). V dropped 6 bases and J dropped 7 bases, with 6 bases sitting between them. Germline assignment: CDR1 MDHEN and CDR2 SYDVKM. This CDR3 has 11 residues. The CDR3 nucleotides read TGTGCCAGCAGCAGGGTCGGGGAGCTGTTTTTT. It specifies CASSRVGELFF.

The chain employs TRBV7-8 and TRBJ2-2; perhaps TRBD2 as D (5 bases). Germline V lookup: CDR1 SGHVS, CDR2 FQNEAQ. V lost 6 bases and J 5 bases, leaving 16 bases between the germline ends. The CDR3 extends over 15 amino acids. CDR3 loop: CASRATRAVTGELFF. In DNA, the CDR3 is TGTGCCAGCAGAGCCACGAGGGCCGTGACCGGGGAGCTGTTTTTT.

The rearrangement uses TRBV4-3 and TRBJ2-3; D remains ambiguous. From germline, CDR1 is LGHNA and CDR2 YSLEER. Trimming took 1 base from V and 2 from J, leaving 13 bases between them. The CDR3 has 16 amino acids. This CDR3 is CASSQVQASHTDTQYF. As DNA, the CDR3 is TGCGCCAGCAGCCAAGTTCAGGCCTCTCACACAGATACGCAGTATTTT.

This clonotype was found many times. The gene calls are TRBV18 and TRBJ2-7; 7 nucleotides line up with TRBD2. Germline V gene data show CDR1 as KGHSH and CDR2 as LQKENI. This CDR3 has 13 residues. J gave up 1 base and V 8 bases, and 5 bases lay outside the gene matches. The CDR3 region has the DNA TGTGCCAGCAGCCCGGGACTATCCTACGAGCAGTACTTC. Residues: CASSPGLSYEQYF.

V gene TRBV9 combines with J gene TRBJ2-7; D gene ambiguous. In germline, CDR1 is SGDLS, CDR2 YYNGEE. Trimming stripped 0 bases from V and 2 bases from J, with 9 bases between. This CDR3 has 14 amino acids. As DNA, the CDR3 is TGTGCCAGCAGCGTAGAGGGCAGTACCTACGAGCAGTACTTC. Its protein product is CASSVEGSTYEQYF.

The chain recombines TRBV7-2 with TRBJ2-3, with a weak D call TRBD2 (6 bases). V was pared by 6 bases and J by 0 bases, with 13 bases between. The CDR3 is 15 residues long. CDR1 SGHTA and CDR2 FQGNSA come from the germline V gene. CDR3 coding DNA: TGTGCCAGCAGTCGGGACTTCTCTAGCACAGATACGCAGTATTTT. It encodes CASSRDFSSTDTQYF.

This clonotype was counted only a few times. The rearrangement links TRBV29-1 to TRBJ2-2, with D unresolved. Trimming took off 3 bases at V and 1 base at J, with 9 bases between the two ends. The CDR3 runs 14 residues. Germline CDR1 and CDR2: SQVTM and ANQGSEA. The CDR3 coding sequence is TGCAGCGTTGATGGGGTTCGGAACACCGGGGAGCTGTTTTTT. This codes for CSVDGVRNTGELFF.

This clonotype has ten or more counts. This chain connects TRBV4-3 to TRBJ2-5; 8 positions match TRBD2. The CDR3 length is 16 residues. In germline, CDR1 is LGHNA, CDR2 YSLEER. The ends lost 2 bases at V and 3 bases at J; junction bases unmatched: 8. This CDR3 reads CASSQSPQAGEETQYF. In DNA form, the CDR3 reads TGCGCCAGCAGCCAAAGCCCCCAAGCGGGAGAAGAGACCCAGTACTTC.

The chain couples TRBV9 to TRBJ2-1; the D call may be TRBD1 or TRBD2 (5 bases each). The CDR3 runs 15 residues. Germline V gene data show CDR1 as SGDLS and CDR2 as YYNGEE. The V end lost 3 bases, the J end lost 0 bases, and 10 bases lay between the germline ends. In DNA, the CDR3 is TGTGCCAGCAGCGGAGCCGGGGCCTCCTACAATGAGCAGTTCTTC. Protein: CASSGAGASYNEQFF.

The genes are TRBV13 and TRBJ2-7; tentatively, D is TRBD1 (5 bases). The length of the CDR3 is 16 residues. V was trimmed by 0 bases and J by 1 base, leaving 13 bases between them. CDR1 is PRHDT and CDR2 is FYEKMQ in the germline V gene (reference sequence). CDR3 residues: CASSLGLRRVSYEQYF. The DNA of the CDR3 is TGTGCCAGCAGCTTAGGGCTTCGCAGGGTATCCTACGAGCAGTACTTC.

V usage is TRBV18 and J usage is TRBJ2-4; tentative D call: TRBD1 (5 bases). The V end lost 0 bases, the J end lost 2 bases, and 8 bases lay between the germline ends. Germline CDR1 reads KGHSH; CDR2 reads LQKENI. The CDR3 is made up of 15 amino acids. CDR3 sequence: CASSPPQGTKNIQYF. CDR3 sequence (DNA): TGTGCCAGCTCACCACCGCAGGGAACCAAAAACATTCAGTACTTC.

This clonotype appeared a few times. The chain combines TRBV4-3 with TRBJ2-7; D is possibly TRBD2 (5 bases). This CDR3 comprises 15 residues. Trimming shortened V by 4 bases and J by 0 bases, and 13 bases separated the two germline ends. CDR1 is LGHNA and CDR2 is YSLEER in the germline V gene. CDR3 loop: CASSRERTVSYEQYF. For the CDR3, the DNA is TGCGCCAGCAGCCGCGAACGGACTGTCTCCTACGAGCAGTACTTC.